This is a list of T cell receptor beta chains from one sample in a study of somatic mutations in cytotoxic T cells in rheumatoid arthritis. Assay: immunoSEQ multiplex PCR; the TCRdb copy retains only in-frame clones and omits some. The sample yields nearly 20,000 clones, over 75% seen once. Specimen: CD8+ T cells sorted from blood. The receptors here all came from a woman aged 45 to 65 in good health. CDR3s include the opening cysteine and the closing phenylalanine or tryptophan. The order of the fields is J gene, V gene, D gene, clone size, CDR3 protein, CDR3 DNA. A D gene is named only where the DNA matches it firmly. Expanded clones get a size class; other rows say once, few or many, or leave the size out.

>TRBJ2-7|TRBV27|.|.
CASSPTGSLEQYF
TGTGCCAGCAGTCCCACAGGGTCCTTGGAGCAGTACTTC
>TRBJ1-4|TRBV28|.|.
CASKGFLGEKLFF
TGTGCCAGCAAAGGGTTCTTAGGTGAAAAACTGTTTTTT
>TRBJ2-5|TRBV4-1|.|.
CASSPGKDQETQYF
TGCGCCAGCAGTCCCGGTAAAGACCAAGAGACCCAGTACTTC
>TRBJ2-1|TRBV5-4|TRBD2|.
CASSLISGDYNEQFF
TGTGCCAGCAGCTTGATTAGCGGGGATTACAATGAGCAGTTCTTC
>TRBJ2-7|TRBV30|TRBD1|.
CAWTPGQGAYEQYF
TGTGCCTGGACCCCGGGACAGGGGGCCTACGAGCAGTACTTC
>TRBJ2-7|TRBV27|TRBD1|.
CASSSGTGGYYEQYF
TGTGCCAGCAGTTCCGGGACAGGGGGTTACTACGAGCAGTACTTC
>TRBJ2-3|TRBV19|TRBD2|.
CASSMTSGGGDTQYF
TGTGCCAGTAGTATGACTAGCGGGGGTGGAGATACGCAGTATTTT
>TRBJ2-7|TRBV4-1|.|few
CASSPPDKLSYEQYF
TGCGCCAGCAGCCCCCCGGACAAACTTAGCTACGAGCAGTACTTC
>TRBJ2-1|TRBV4-3|TRBD1|.
CASSQGQGGEQFF
TGCGCCAGCAGCCAAGGACAGGGCGGTGAGCAGTTCTTC
>TRBJ1-6|TRBV7-6|TRBD1|.
CASSSDRVYNSPLHF
TGTGCCAGCAGCTCGGACAGGGTCTATAATTCACCCCTCCACTTT
>TRBJ1-5|TRBV7-6|.|.
CASSPGTDPNQPQHF
TGTGCCAGCAGCCCAGGGACGGACCCCAATCAGCCCCAGCATTTT
>TRBJ1-1|TRBV4-1|.|.
CASSFGGGVASNTEAFF
TGCGCCAGCAGCTTCGGGGGGGGAGTAGCGTCGAACACTGAAGCTTTCTTT
>TRBJ2-7|TRBV29-1|.|.
CSVDIGEYEQYF
TGCAGCGTTGATATTGGGGAGTACGAGCAGTACTTC
>TRBJ2-7|TRBV4-3|.|.
CASSQESYSGGVYEQYF
TGCGCCAGCAGCCAAGAAAGTTATTCGGGGGGCGTTTACGAGCAGTACTTC
>TRBJ2-7|TRBV29-1|.|.
CSASQGDAYEQYF
TGCAGCGCCTCACAAGGGGATGCCTACGAGCAGTACTTC
>TRBJ2-5|TRBV29-1|.|.
CSALGVQETQYF
TGCAGCGCCCTGGGGGTCCAAGAGACCCAGTACTTC
>TRBJ1-5|TRBV4-1|.|.
CASSQVGGNQPQHF
TGCGCCAGCAGCCAAGTAGGAGGTAATCAGCCCCAGCATTTT
>TRBJ1-4|TRBV4-3|.|.
CASTTGPGGRGGEKLFF
TGCGCCAGCACCACGGGACCCGGTGGTAGAGGGGGTGAAAAACTGTTTTTT
>TRBJ2-1|TRBV7-8|.|.
CASSLVSGGEQFF
TGTGCCAGCAGCTTAGTATCAGGAGGTGAGCAGTTCTTC
>TRBJ2-7|TRBV29-1|.|.
CSVLMRPYEQYF
TGCAGCGTTCTCATGCGACCCTACGAGCAGTACTTC
>TRBJ2-1|TRBV6-6|TRBD2|.
CASSLLAGDNEQFF
TGTGCCAGCAGTTTACTAGCGGGAGATAATGAGCAGTTCTTC
>TRBJ1-4|TRBV7-9|.|.
CASSLEGEKLFF
TGTGCCAGCAGCCTTGAGGGGGAAAAACTGTTTTTT
>TRBJ2-1|TRBV5-1|.|.
CASTLVSSYNEQFF
TGCGCCAGCACCCTGGTCAGCTCCTACAATGAGCAGTTCTTC
>TRBJ1-2|TRBV10-2|.|.
CASRSGDQIYGYTF
TGCGCCAGCAGGTCAGGAGACCAGATCTATGGCTACACCTTC
>TRBJ2-7|TRBV4-2|.|.
CASSPYLSATYEQYF
TGTGCCAGCAGCCCTTACCTTAGCGCCACCTACGAGCAGTACTTC
>TRBJ1-1|TRBV7-3|.|.
CASSRGGMNTEAFF
TGTGCCAGCAGCCGCGGGGGCATGAACACTGAAGCTTTCTTT
>TRBJ2-3|TRBV30|.|.
CAWSVRRDTQYF
TGTGCCTGGAGTGTCCGGCGGGATACGCAGTATTTT
>TRBJ2-5|TRBV15|.|.
CAIRDNRQETQYF
TGTGCCATCAGGGACAACAGGCAAGAGACCCAGTACTTC
>TRBJ1-1|TRBV6-1|TRBD1|medium-sized
CASSATGEGTEAFF
TGTGCCAGCAGTGCTACAGGGGAGGGCACTGAAGCTTTCTTT
>TRBJ2-5|TRBV19|.|.
CASRLSETQYF
TGTGCCAGTCGACTGTCAGAGACCCAGTACTTC
>TRBJ1-5|TRBV27|.|.
CASSLGGLHNQPQHF
TGTGCCAGCAGTTTAGGGGGTCTTCACAATCAGCCCCAGCATTTT
>TRBJ2-7|TRBV5-1|.|.
CASTHGRGDEQYF
TGCGCCAGCACCCACGGCAGGGGTGATGAGCAGTACTTC
>TRBJ2-4|TRBV6-1|.|.
CASTPGNIQYF
TGTGCCAGCACTCCGGGCAACATTCAGTACTTC
>TRBJ1-2|TRBV29-1|.|.
CSVEQEHYYGYTF
TGCAGCGTTGAACAGGAACATTACTATGGCTACACCTTC
>TRBJ2-2|TRBV19|.|.
CASTLGPAEDTGELFF
TGTGCCAGTACCCTAGGTCCGGCAGAGGACACCGGGGAGCTGTTTTTT
>TRBJ2-5|TRBV15|.|.
CATSRDVRPRETQYF
TGTGCCACCAGCAGAGATGTGAGACCCCGGGAGACCCAGTACTTC
>TRBJ1-2|TRBV6-1|.|.
CASSEANYGYTF
TGTGCCAGCAGTGAAGCTAACTATGGCTACACCTTC
>TRBJ2-7|TRBV27|TRBD2|.
CASSPILAGGPSEQYF
TGTGCCAGCAGTCCGATACTAGCGGGGGGGCCCTCCGAGCAGTACTTC
>TRBJ2-2|TRBV9|TRBD1|.
CASSGRTGISSNTGELFF
TGTGCCAGCAGCGGACGGACAGGGATCAGCTCGAACACCGGGGAGCTGTTTTTT
>TRBJ2-1|TRBV20-1|.|.
CSARALAEQFF
TGCAGTGCCCGGGCCCTAGCGGAGCAGTTCTTC
>TRBJ2-7|TRBV4-3|.|.
CASSQGVGTETYEQYF
TGCGCCAGCAGCCAAGGGGTCGGCACCGAGACCTACGAGCAGTACTTC
>TRBJ1-1|TRBV11-2|.|.
CASSRTPNTEAFF
TGTGCCAGCAGCCGAACCCCAAACACTGAAGCTTTCTTT
>TRBJ2-2|TRBV9|TRBD1|.
CASSVTRDRGNTGELFF
TGTGCCAGCAGCGTAACCCGGGACAGGGGAAACACCGGGGAGCTGTTTTTT
>TRBJ1-5|TRBV4-1|.|.
CASSQIFDSNQPQHF
TGCGCCAGCAGCCAAATCTTCGACAGCAATCAGCCCCAGCATTTT
>TRBJ2-7|TRBV7-9|TRBD2|.
CASSAKLADDYEQYF
TGTGCCAGCAGCGCAAAACTAGCGGATGACTACGAGCAGTACTTC
>TRBJ2-7|TRBV2|.|.
CASSDYEQYF
TGTGCCAGCAGCGATTACGAGCAGTACTTC
>TRBJ2-5|TRBV12-5|.|.
CASGEVGETQYF
TGTGCTAGTGGTGAGGTCGGGGAGACCCAGTACTTC
>TRBJ1-5|TRBV4-3|.|few
CASSQSGGGNQPQHF
TGCGCCAGCAGCCAATCTGGGGGAGGCAATCAGCCCCAGCATTTT
>TRBJ2-2|TRBV9|.|.
CASSVQAGELFF
TGTGCCAGCAGCGTCCAGGCCGGGGAGCTGTTTTTT
>TRBJ2-7|TRBV6-1|.|.
CASSFDGTLSYEQYF
TGTGCCAGCAGCTTTGACGGCACACTTAGCTACGAGCAGTACTTC
>TRBJ2-5|TRBV27|.|once
CASSLGFGSETQYF
TGTGCCAGCAGTCTGGGATTCGGTAGCGAGACCCAGTACTTC